This entry describes one T cell receptor beta chain. The antigen is undetermined. The germline gene is not matched at one end of the junction; a read error may be the cause. PCR involved 60 Vbeta and 13 Jbeta primers. Only in-frame clones appear in the TCRdb table, and some are missing; sequencing was by immunoSEQ multiplex PCR. The sample has approximately 190,000 clones; about 81% are singletons. This record comes from a study of cytomegalovirus exposure and HLA in healthy donors. Overall study findings and caveats: Among immune exposure information, only CMV serostatus was available.

There are 13 residues in the CDR3. The germline CDR1 and CDR2 sequences are SNHLY and FYNNEI. The J gene is TRBJ2-3, the V gene TRBV2; tentatively, D is TRBD2 (6 bases). The sequence was obtained from a woman aged 45-59 years in good health and CMV-seropositive. The material sequenced was PBMCs. The CDR3 nucleotides read TGTGCCAGCACTGAACGGACCGGGGGTACGCAGTATTTT. Protein product: CASTERTGGTQYF.